Included here is one T cell receptor beta chain sequence, with context. This sample is part of a study of response to subunit inactivated influenza vaccine. TCRdb itself ran the RT-PCR reads through MiXCR, one entry per CDR3 protein. The sample has roughly 500,000 distinct CDR3 sequences, 20% to 25% seen once; the top ten hold 2.5% to 3%. In germline, CDR1 is MDHEN, CDR2 SYDVKM. Between the trimmed V and J ends, which lost 2 bases and 5 bases, there was a span of 19 bases. The CDR3 runs to 16 residues. In addition, the sample was reused for a study of T cells expressing NK-cell markers. In that study: Production of TCR beta cDNA relied on 5'RACE template switching with UMIs. Investigators obtained TCR beta repertoires from sorted CD3+CD56+NKG2C+, CD3+CD56+NKG2C- and CD3+CD56-NKG2C+ T cells. Among CD8+ T cells from five or six donors, dominant NKG2C+ clonotypes accounted for about 1.0-7.5%. Similarly, these clonotypes led the CD3+CD56-NKG2C+ fraction as well in several donors. It remained uncertain whether the expanded NKG2C+ T cell clones were specific for HCMV antigens.

The TCR was taken from a man aged 45 to 65 who received an inactivated influenza vaccine. The rearrangement uses TRBV28 and TRBJ2-7, with TRBD2 as a possible D gene (5 bases). The material sequenced was CD4+ T cells sorted from PBMCs, taken 11 to 12 days after vaccination. The CDR3 loop reads CASSLAGPALVDEQYF. CDR3 coding DNA: TGTGCCAGCAGTTTAGCGGGTCCCGCCCTCGTGGACGAGCAGTACTTC. Based on the CDR3 plus reference TRBV28 and TRBJ2-7, the full variable domain is DVKVTQSSRYLVKRTGEKVFLECVQDMDHENMFWYRQDPGLGLRLIYFSYDVKMKEKGDIPEGYSVSREKKERFSLILESASTNQTSMYLCASSLAGPALVDEQYFGPGTRLTVT.